This T cell receptor beta chain was documented in a study of cytomegalovirus exposure and HLA in healthy donors. With 60 Vbeta and 13 Jbeta primers, the PCR was carried out. Assay used: immunoSEQ multiplex PCR; TCRdb lists only in-frame clones, some missing. Here the sample spans nearly 110,000 clones, 76% being singletons. V lost 5 bases, J lost 2 bases, and 16 bases stayed unmatched. This CDR3 has 18 amino acids. Germline CDR1 and CDR2: LNHDA and SQIVND (reference sequence). The material sequenced was PBMCs. The V call is TRBV19, the J call TRBJ2-5, with 8 bases fitting TRBD2. This sequence was found in a man between 18 and 35 years old in good health and CMV-seronegative. The CDR3 coding sequence is TGTGCCAGTAGTCCCCGTCAGGCTGCGGGGGGCTGGCAAGAGACCCAGTACTTC. Translating it yields CASSPRQAAGGWQETQYF.